This T cell receptor (beta chain) was found in a study of T cells in narcolepsy. Trimming took off 6 bases at V and 5 bases at J, with 10 bases between the two ends. The CDR3 consists of 12 residues. The germline CDR1 and CDR2 sequences are MNHNS and SASEGT. Method: immunoSEQ multiplex PCR; TCRdb's copy keeps in-frame clones and lacks some. Among approximately 25,000 clones, 81% were seen once, and the ten largest hold around 0.99%. Overall study results and limits: Comparing one patient's CSF and blood CD4+ clonotypes highlighted HCRT- and TRIB2-specific autoreactive clonotypes. In some patient and control memory CD4+ samples, autoreactive clones were absent.

For this clone: Its antigen is unknown.

This sequence joins TRBV6-1 and TRBJ2-5; tentatively, D is TRBD1 or TRBD2 (5 bases each). This TCR was recovered from a human donor in good health. Material: memory (CD45RA-) CD4+ T cells from blood. CDR3 loop: CASSRDGETQYF. The CDR3 nucleotides are TGTGCCAGCAGCCGGGACGGGGAGACCCAGTACTTC.